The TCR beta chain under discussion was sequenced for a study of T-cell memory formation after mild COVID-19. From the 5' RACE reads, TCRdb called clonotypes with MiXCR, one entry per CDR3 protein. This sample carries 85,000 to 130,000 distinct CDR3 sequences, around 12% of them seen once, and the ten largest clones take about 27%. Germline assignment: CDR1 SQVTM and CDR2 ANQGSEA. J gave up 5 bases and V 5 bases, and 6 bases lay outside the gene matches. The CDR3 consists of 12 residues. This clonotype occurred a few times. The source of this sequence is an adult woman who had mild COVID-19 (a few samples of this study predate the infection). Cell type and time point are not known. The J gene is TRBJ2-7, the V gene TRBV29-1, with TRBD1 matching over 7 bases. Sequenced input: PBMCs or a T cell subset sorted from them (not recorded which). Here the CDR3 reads CSVSTGTHEQYF. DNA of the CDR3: TGCAGCGTTTCGACAGGGACCCACGAGCAGTACTTC.